This T cell receptor (beta chain) originates from a study of blood T cell repertoires in COVID-19. Looking at the study overall: Material from acute and convalescent COVID-19 was sourced from the United States, Italy and Spain.

TCRdb's table, derived via immunoSEQ multiplex PCR, lists solely in-frame clones and lacks some. The table lists roughly 200,000 clones, about 82% of them singletons. Input material: peripheral blood. This clonotype was obtained from a man between 65 and 85 years old with active or convalescent COVID-19.

CDR3 in amino acids: CASSDVHLAGGADTQYF. The CDR3 DNA is TGTGCCAGCAGCGACGTACACCTAGCGGGGGGAGCAGATACGCAGTATTTT. This rearrangement joins TRBV3-1 (or the pseudogene TRBV3-2) to TRBJ2-3; 11 nucleotides agree with TRBD2. The V segment lost 5 bases and the J segment 4 bases; nucleotides outside the gene matches: 11. This CDR3 contains 17 residues. Germline V gene data show CDR1 as LGHDT and CDR2 as YNNKEL (reference sequence).